This T cell receptor beta chain stems from a study of shared clonotypes between healthy human individuals. Study-wide background: Each donor's CD4 naive and CD4 memory cells filled three plates apiece, CD8 naive two, and CD8 memory one.

General observations from the study: Clonotype sharing among donors was thought likely to change with sequencing depth. As a rule, naive subsets had a larger estimated richness than memory subsets.

Genomic DNA per cell subset filled all wells of several immunoSEQ plates. Repertoires were generated with immunoSEQ multiplex PCR, while TCRdb's copy carries only in-frame clones and drops some. The data contain 2 million to 3 million clones, 80% to 95% of them seen just once; the ten biggest clones take up 0.36%. This clone was picked up one time. Its antigen is not known. The same CDR3 also results from other DNA sequences found in this sample. The sequence was obtained from a man aged 18 to 30 in good health. Some clones in this sample may be carry-over from other donors' samples. The source material was naive CD4+ T cells from PBMCs. Sample subset: CD45RA+ positively selected.

DNA for the CDR3: TGTGCCAGCAGCCGCCGGGGGACAGATACGCAGTATTTT. Translation gives CASSRRGTDTQYF. The genes are TRBV7-2 and TRBJ2-3, with TRBD2 as a possible D gene (6 bases). The CDR3 totals 13 residues. Trimming stripped 5 bases from V and 3 bases from J, with 9 bases between. The germline V gene encodes CDR1 SGHTA and CDR2 FQGNSA.